The text below deals with one TCR beta chain. Its antigen is currently unknown. V gave up 2 bases and J gave up 0 bases, with 15 bases separating them. This CDR3 spans 17 amino acids. CDR1 SGHVS and CDR2 FQNEAQ come from the germline V gene. TCRdb's table, derived via immunoSEQ multiplex PCR, lists solely in-frame clones and lacks some. This table has about 48,000 clones, 75% to 85% appearing once. These data come from a study of early stage breast cancer tumors. Whole-study context: ER+/PR+/HER2- status applied to about 70% of the 16 invasive breast tumors. The ER+/PR+/HER2- tumors included roughly eight ductal and a few lobular carcinomas.

Broader study findings: Most shared enriched TCRB sequences were commonly generated ones. In most of the 16 patients, blood comparison separated tumor from normal breast.

This TCR was sampled from a person between 50 and 60 years old with breast cancer. Input material: blood. V usage is TRBV7-8 and J usage is TRBJ2-3; D unresolved. The CDR3 nucleotides read TGTGCCAGCAGCTTAAGGGTGGGAAAACCTAGCACAGATACGCAGTATTTT. Amino acids: CASSLRVGKPSTDTQYF.